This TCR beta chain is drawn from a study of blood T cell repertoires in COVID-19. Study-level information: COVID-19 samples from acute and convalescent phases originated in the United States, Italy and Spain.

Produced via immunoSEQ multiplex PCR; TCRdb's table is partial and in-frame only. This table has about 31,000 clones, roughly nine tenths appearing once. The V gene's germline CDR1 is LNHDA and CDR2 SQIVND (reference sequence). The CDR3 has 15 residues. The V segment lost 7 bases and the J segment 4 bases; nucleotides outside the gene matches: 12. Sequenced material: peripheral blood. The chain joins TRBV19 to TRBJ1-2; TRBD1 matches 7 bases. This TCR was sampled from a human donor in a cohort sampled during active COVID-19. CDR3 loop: CASNPPGGGLYGYTF. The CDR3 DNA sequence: TGTGCCAGTAACCCTCCGGGAGGGGGCCTCTATGGCTACACCTTC.